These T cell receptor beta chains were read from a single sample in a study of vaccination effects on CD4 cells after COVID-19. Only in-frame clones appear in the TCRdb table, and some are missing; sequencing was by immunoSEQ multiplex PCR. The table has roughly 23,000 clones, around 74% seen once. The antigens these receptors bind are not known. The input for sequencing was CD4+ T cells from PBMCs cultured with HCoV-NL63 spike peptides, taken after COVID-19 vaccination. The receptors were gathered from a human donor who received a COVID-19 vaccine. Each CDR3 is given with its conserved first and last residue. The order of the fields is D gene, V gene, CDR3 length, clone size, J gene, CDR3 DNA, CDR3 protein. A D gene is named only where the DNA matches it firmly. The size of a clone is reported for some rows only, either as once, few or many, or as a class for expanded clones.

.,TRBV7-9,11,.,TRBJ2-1,TGTGCCAGCAGGCGGGACAATGAGCAGTTCTTC,CASRRDNEQFF
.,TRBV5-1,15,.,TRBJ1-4,TGCGCCAGCAGCTCCCTCCGGGACGGGGATGAAAAACTGTTTTTT,CASSSLRDGDEKLFF
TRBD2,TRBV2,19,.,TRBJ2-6,TGTGCCAGCATGAAGGGACTAGCGGGAGCCATCTCTGGGGCCAACGTCCTGACTTTC,CASMKGLAGAISGANVLTF
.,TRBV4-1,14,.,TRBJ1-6,TGCGCCAGCAGCCCCGTAGAGAGGAATTCACCCCTCCACTTT,CASSPVERNSPLHF
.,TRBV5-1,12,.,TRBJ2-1,TGCGCCAGCAGCTTGCGATCAACTGAGCAGTTCTTC,CASSLRSTEQFF
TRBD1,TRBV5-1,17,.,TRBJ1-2,TGCGCCAGCAGCTCGGCCCCTCCGGGACAGGGCAACTATGGCTACACCTTC,CASSSAPPGQGNYGYTF
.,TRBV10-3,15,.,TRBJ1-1,TGTGCCATCAGTGAGTCTCGTACAGCGAACACTGAAGCTTTCTTT,CAISESRTANTEAFF
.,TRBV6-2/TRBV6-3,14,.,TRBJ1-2,TGTGCCAGCAGTTACGGGGCCGCTGCCGGTGGCTACACCTTC,CASSYGAAAGGYTF
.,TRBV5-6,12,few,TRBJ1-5,TGTGCCAGCAGCTTTTCGGGACAGCCCCAGCATTTT,CASSFSGQPQHF
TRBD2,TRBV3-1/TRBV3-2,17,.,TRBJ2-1,TGTGCCAGCAGCCACACTAGCGGGGACCAGCTAAGGAATGAGCAGTTCTTC,CASSHTSGDQLRNEQFF
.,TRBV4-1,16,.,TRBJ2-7,TGCGCCAGCAGCCAAGTCGTCAGGGTTAGCTCCTACGAGCAGTACTTC,CASSQVVRVSSYEQYF